The clone carrying this T cell receptor (beta chain) was found a few times. Primers used in a second PCR of roughly 7 to 11 cycles were a sample-barcoded 5' primer and a J-beta primer mix. Using its own MiXCR run on the 5' RACE reads, TCRdb lists one record per CDR3 protein. The data contain hundreds of thousands of distinct CDR3 sequences, about 28% of them seen just once; the ten biggest clones take up 15% to 20%. This record belongs to a study of blood T cells in healthy people across ages. J was trimmed by 1 base and V by 7 bases; bases with no gene match: 3. This CDR3 is built from 14 residues. In germline, CDR1 is MGHDK, CDR2 SYGVNS.

Material: blood. The chain employs TRBV25-1 and TRBJ2-4, with TRBD2 identical over 8 bases. This receptor was taken from a woman of 80 years or more in good health. CDR3 sequence (DNA): TGTGCCAGCACTGGCGGGGGGGCCAAAAACATTCAGTACTTC. It encodes CASTGGGAKNIQYF.